Listed here are 9 T cell receptor beta chains from one sample, sequenced in a study of blood T cell repertoires in COVID-19. TCRdb's table, derived via immunoSEQ multiplex PCR, lists solely in-frame clones and lacks some. The sample yields approximately 210,000 clones, 80% seen once. Sequencing was done on a sample of PBMCs or T cells enriched from blood (not recorded which). The receptors stem from a man aged 30-40 years with acute COVID-19.

The chain uses TRBV28 and TRBJ1-2; D is uncertain. The CDR3 length is 12 residues. Germline values: CDR1 MDHEN, CDR2 SYDVKM. V gave up 8 bases and J gave up 6 bases, with 13 bases separating them. The CDR3 here is CASHSNGNGYTF. The CDR3 nucleotides read TGTGCCAGCCACTCTAACGGGAATGGCTACACCTTC.

CDR3 sequence: CASSSPSGGTHTDTQYF. CDR3 nucleotides: TGCGCCAGCAGCTCACCTAGCGGGGGCACCCACACAGATACGCAGTATTTT. This chain uses TRBV5-1 with TRBJ2-3; TRBD2 agrees at 10 bases. The CDR3 is made up of 17 amino acids. CDR1 is SGHRS and CDR2 is YFSETQ in the germline V gene. V was pared by 3 bases and J by 2 bases, with 9 bases of the junction left unmatched.

The chain carries TRBV20-1 and TRBJ1-2; 9 bases are a match to TRBD1. The V gene's germline CDR1 is DFQATT and CDR2 SNEGSKA (reference sequence). This CDR3 has 11 residues. The ends lost 2 bases at V and 14 bases at J; junction bases unmatched: 6. The CDR3 nucleotides read TGCAGTGCTAGACCCAGACAGGGGGGGACCTTC. It encodes CSARPRQGGTF.

The chain combines TRBV28 with TRBJ2-2, with D uncertain. This CDR3 spans 14 amino acids. From germline, CDR1 is MDHEN and CDR2 SYDVKM. Deletions cut 3 bases from V and 6 bases from J, with 11 bases between. CDR3 amino acids: CASSFALVPGELFF. CDR3 DNA sequence: TGTGCCAGCAGTTTCGCGCTAGTCCCCGGGGAGCTGTTTTTT. The whole variable domain, remainder taken from reference TRBV28 and TRBJ2-2, is DVKVTQSSRYLVKRTGEKVFLECVQDMDHENMFWYRQDPGLGLRLIYFSYDVKMKEKGDIPEGYSVSREKKERFSLILESASTNQTSMYLCASSFALVPGELFFGEGSRLTVL.

The CDR3 sequence is CASSDDRGGGNTIYF. Here the CDR3 DNA reads TGTGCCAGCAGTGACGACAGGGGTGGGGGAAACACCATATATTTT. The chain carries TRBV2 and TRBJ1-3, with 8 bases fitting TRBD1. Germline values: CDR1 SNHLY, CDR2 FYNNEI. The CDR3 consists of 15 residues. V lost 3 bases, J lost 4 bases, and 5 bases stayed unmatched.

The CDR3 here is CASSLWGDEQYF. CDR3 nucleotides: TGTGCCAGCAGTTTGTGGGGGGACGAGCAGTACTTC. V usage is TRBV2 and J usage is TRBJ2-7; TRBD2 is a possible D gene (6 bases). Trimming stripped 5 bases from V and 5 bases from J, with 10 bases between. From germline, CDR1 is SNHLY and CDR2 FYNNEI. This CDR3 spans 12 amino acids.

This clone appeared many times. J is TRBJ1-2 and V is TRBV5-4; a weak D match, TRBD1 (6 bases). CDR1 is SGHNT and CDR2 is YYREEE in the germline V gene (reference sequence). Trimming shortened V by 0 bases and J by 4 bases, and 13 bases separated the two germline ends. The CDR3 is 15 amino acids. This CDR3 is CASSLGGTSTYGYTF. CDR3 DNA sequence: TGTGCCAGCAGCTTGGGTGGGACATCGACCTATGGCTACACCTTC. Using reference TRBV5-4 and TRBJ1-2 for the parts outside the CDR3, the full variable domain is ETGVTQSPTHLIKTRGQQVTLRCSSQSGHNTVSWYQQALGQGPQFIFQYYREEENGRGNFPPRFSGLQFPNYSSELNVNALELDDSALYLCASSLGGTSTYGYTFGSGTRLTVV.

The chain couples TRBV5-6 to TRBJ2-2; 7 positions agree with TRBD2. This CDR3 comprises 14 residues. The germline gives CDR1 SGHDT, CDR2 YYEEEE. Trimming at V came to 3 bases and at J to 6 bases, leaving 5 bases not matched to a gene. The CDR3 protein is CASSSLGGAGELFF. CDR3 DNA: TGTGCCAGCAGCTCGCTTGGGGGGGCCGGGGAGCTGTTTTTT.

This sequence joins TRBV5-4 and TRBJ1-5; TRBD1 aligns across 7 bases. V shed 4 bases, J shed 4 bases, and the junction held 5 bases outside the gene matches. The germline CDR1 and CDR2 sequences are SGHNT and YYREEE (reference sequence). CDR3 length: 14 residues. The CDR3 DNA reads TGTGCCAGCAGCCAGGGACAGACAAATCAGCCCCAGCATTTT. Its translation is CASSQGQTNQPQHF.